This T cell receptor (beta chain) was observed in a study of HIV-infected patients and healthy controls. Around 530 ng RNA was reverse transcribed with alpha and beta constant-region primers. Alpha and beta chain libraries were made separately by chain-specific third strand synthesis with multiplexing indices. TCRdb redid the calling of the 5' RACE reads with MiXCR, one entry per CDR3 protein. The table includes over 10,000 distinct CDR3 sequences, under 6.5% detected once. The CDR3 extends over 13 amino acids. The germline CDR1 and CDR2 sequences are MNHEY and SVGAGI. V was cut by 5 bases and J by 5 bases, with 12 bases left in between. This clonotype is deemed medium-sized. The repertoire came from unfractionated whole blood and reflected all unsorted peripheral T cells.

V and J are TRBV6-5 and TRBJ2-5; TRBD1 might be the D (5 bases). This TCR was recovered from an adult in good health. Sequenced input: blood. The CDR3 loop reads CASSTGPGETQYF. The CDR3 DNA sequence: TGTGCCAGCAGTACAGGACCCGGGGAGACCCAGTACTTC.